This T cell receptor (beta chain) is from a study of Ad26.COV2.S vaccination and SARS-CoV-2 variants. General study points: The TCR breadth and depth analyses may have understated or missed part of the total T cell responses.

Treatment described: over 15 received Ad26.COV2.S at low or high dose, single or two shots; about five received placebo; per-sample allocation not given. Sampling happened 63 days after the first vaccine or placebo injection. An Ad26 vector was used to express Wuhan-strain SARS-CoV-2 spike as the vaccine. The germline V gene encodes CDR1 MNHEY and CDR2 SVGEGT. This CDR3 is built from 16 residues. V shed 0 bases and J shed 8 bases, with 14 bases lying between them. This clone was found once. Its cognate antigen is unknown. The method was immunoSEQ multiplex PCR; TCRdb's version includes in-frame clones alone and lacks a portion of them. The sample lists over 200,000 clones, roughly 90% occurring once.

The rearrangement links TRBV6-2 or TRBV6-3 to TRBJ1-6, with D unresolved. The TCR sequence derives from a person between 18 and 65 years old who received the Ad26.COV2.S COVID-19 vaccine or a placebo. The sample here was peripheral blood, taken in a trial of Ad26.COV2.S vaccine versus placebo. The CDR3 nucleotides are TGTGCCAGCAGTTACTCGAATGTGAACAGCGATTCACCCCTCCACTTT. This translates into CASSYSNVNSDSPLHF.